The 20 T cell receptor beta chains below come from one sample, sequenced in a study of T-cell memory formation after mild COVID-19. TCRdb reprocessed the 5' RACE reads with MiXCR, giving one entry per CDR3 protein. Here the sample spans 350,000 to 500,000 distinct CDR3 sequences, around 17% being singletons. Sequences were obtained from PBMCs or a T cell subset sorted from them (not recorded which). The receptor set was obtained from a man between 18 and 35 years old who had mild COVID-19 (a few samples of this study predate the infection). Cell type and time point are not known.

This clonotype has at least ten counts. The chain links TRBV3-1 to TRBJ1-1, with 7 bases matching TRBD1. Germline trimming cut 0 bases from V and 7 bases from J; bases unmatched to any gene: 5. The CDR3 totals 14 residues. Germline CDR1 LGHDT, CDR2 YNNKEL (reference sequence). The CDR3 sequence: CASSQDRGCCEAFF. DNA of the CDR3: TGTGCCAGCAGCCAAGACAGGGGGTGTTGTGAAGCTTTCTTT.

This clonotype was observed a few times. The J gene is TRBJ1-5, the V gene TRBV7-2, with D possibly matching TRBD1 (5 bases). The CDR3 loop spans 15 amino acids. The germline gives CDR1 SGHTA, CDR2 FQGNSA. V was pared by 2 bases and J by 4 bases, with 12 bases between. CDR3 protein: CASSLYPGFNQPQHF. The CDR3 nucleotides read TGTGCCAGCAGCTTATATCCAGGGTTTAATCAGCCCCAGCATTTT.

There are a few counts of this clonotype. The rearrangement joins TRBV6-1 to TRBJ1-3, with D unclear. CDR3 length equals 15 residues. Germline values: CDR1 MNHNS, CDR2 SASEGT. Trimming stripped 2 bases from V and 3 bases from J, with 11 bases between. CDR3 DNA sequence: TGTGCCAGCAGTGAACCAGCAGGACGTGGAAACACCATATATTTT. Translation gives CASSEPAGRGNTIYF.

This clonotype showed up just a few times. V is TRBV9 and J is TRBJ2-3; 10 bases fit TRBD1. This CDR3 has 16 amino acids. Germline CDR1 reads SGDLS; CDR2 reads YYNGEE. Trimming cost V 1 base and J 3 bases; bases outside gene matches: 5. The chain's CDR3 is CASSVPRTGGTDTQYF. CDR3 in DNA: TGTGCCAGCAGCGTACCGAGGACAGGGGGAACAGATACGCAGTATTTT.

V gene TRBV6-5 combines with J gene TRBJ2-1; 14 positions agree with TRBD2. The CDR3 length is 15 residues. Germline CDR1 and CDR2: MNHEY and SVGAGI. The V segment lost 7 bases and the J segment 9 bases; nucleotides outside the gene matches: 8. The CDR3 loop is CASIRLAGGLGEQFF. In nucleotides, the CDR3 is TGTGCCAGCATTAGACTAGCGGGGGGGCTTGGTGAGCAGTTCTTC.

This clonotype was seen only a few times. J is TRBJ1-4 and V is TRBV4-3; D is possibly TRBD1 (6 bases). The CDR3 length is 16 residues. Trimming took off 1 base at V and 7 bases at J, with 16 bases between the two ends. Germline CDR1 and CDR2: LGHNA and YSLEER. The CDR3 DNA reads TGCGCCAGCAGCCAAGGAGTAGCAGGGGCCGGTGAAAAACTGTTTTTT. Translation: CASSQGVAGAGEKLFF.

The chain employs TRBV20-1 and TRBJ1-1; the D is unclear. The germline gives CDR1 DFQATT, CDR2 SNEGSKA (reference sequence). This CDR3 has 14 residues. The V end lost 4 bases, the J end lost 3 bases, and 15 bases lay between the germline ends. CDR3 protein: CSATNGPPDTEAFF. The DNA of the CDR3 is TGCAGTGCTACCAATGGACCCCCTGACACTGAAGCTTTCTTT.

Only a few counts were recorded for this clonotype. The chain recombines TRBV5-1 with TRBJ2-3; 8 bases map to TRBD2. There are 14 residues in the CDR3. J was trimmed by 4 bases and V by 2 bases; bases with no gene match: 3. Germline V CDR1 and CDR2: SGHRS, YFSETQ. The CDR3 region has the DNA TGCGCCAGCAGCTTAGCGGGGGAAGCAGATACGCAGTATTTT. As protein: CASSLAGEADTQYF.

As for this clonotype: One end of the junction does not line up with germline, which may come from a read error. The chain employs TRBV2 and TRBJ2-2; a weak D match, TRBD2 (6 bases). CDR3 length: 15 residues. Per the germline V gene, CDR1 is SNHLY and CDR2 is FYNNEI. Here the CDR3 reads CSSSETRGGTGELFF. CDR3 sequence (DNA): TGTTCCAGCAGCGAGACTCGGGGAGGCACCGGGGAGCTGTTTTTT.

This clonotype was recorded at least ten times. V and J are TRBV7-9 and TRBJ1-5; 9 bases are a match to TRBD1. The CDR3 runs to 14 residues. CDR1 is SEHNR, CDR2 FQNEAQ, per germline (reference sequence). Trimming removed 3 bases from V and 5 bases from J; junction bases left unmatched: 2. The CDR3 DNA reads TGTGCCAGCAGCTTGACAGGGGGGGATCAGCCCCAGCATTTT. It yields the protein CASSLTGGDQPQHF.

This clonotype was counted a few times. J is TRBJ1-4 and V is TRBV20-1; D remains ambiguous. CDR3 length: 15 residues. Deletions cut 5 bases from V and 4 bases from J, with 17 bases between. Germline CDR1 and CDR2: DFQATT and SNEGSKA (reference sequence). The CDR3 is CSAYPPGEGNEKLFF. The CDR3 nucleotides are TGCAGTGCTTACCCTCCAGGAGAGGGTAATGAAAAACTGTTTTTT.

This clonotype was seen a few times. The rearrangement joins TRBV7-9 to TRBJ2-1; 13 bases map to TRBD2. J was trimmed by 6 bases and V by 4 bases; bases with no gene match: 9. The CDR3 runs 17 residues. The germline V gene encodes CDR1 SEHNR and CDR2 FQNEAQ (reference sequence). In DNA, the CDR3 is TGTGCCAGCAGCTCCACACGCGGACTAGCGGGGGCCAATGAGCAGTTCTTC. Its translation: CASSSTRGLAGANEQFF.

There are a few counts of this clonotype. The V gene is TRBV11-2, the J gene TRBJ2-7, with D perhaps TRBD2 (5 bases). CDR3 size: 12 residues. Trimming removed 5 bases from V and 6 bases from J, with 11 bases in between. The germline CDR1 and CDR2 sequences are SGHAT and FQNNGV. The DNA of the CDR3 is TGTGCCAGCAGCCGGGGTGACTTCGAGCAGTACTTC. Amino acids: CASSRGDFEQYF.

The chain uses TRBV25-1 and TRBJ1-2; 7 positions agree with TRBD1. V was pared by 4 bases and J by 2 bases, with 7 bases of the junction left unmatched. Germline V CDR1 and CDR2: MGHDK, SYGVNS. CDR3 length: 15 amino acids. The CDR3 DNA reads as TGTGCCAGCAGTGTCGACACGGGACAGAACTATGGCTACACCTTC. Translated: CASSVDTGQNYGYTF.

The V gene is TRBV29-1, the J gene TRBJ2-7; 7 nucleotides line up with TRBD1. Germline-derived CDR1 and CDR2 are SQVTM and ANQGSEA. CDR3 length: 13 residues. The trim removed 7 bases at V and 0 bases at J, leaving 6 bases unmatched. The CDR3 nucleotides are TGCAGCGCCTCGGGACAGCGCTCCTACGAGCAGTACTTC. Encoded protein: CSASGQRSYEQYF.

The rearrangement links TRBV7-3 to TRBJ1-1; D remains unclear. The CDR3 is made up of 13 amino acids. V was pared by 5 bases and J by 0 bases, with 7 bases between. Germline CDR1 SGHTA, CDR2 FQGTGA. The CDR3 DNA reads as TGTGCCAGCAGCGCCTATATGAACACTGAAGCTTTCTTT. Its translation is CASSAYMNTEAFF. Full variable domain (rest looked up from reference TRBV7-3 and TRBJ1-1): GAGVSQTPSNKVTEKGKYVELRCDPISGHTALYWYRQSLGQGPEFLIYFQGTGAADDSGLPNDRFFAVRPEGSVSTLKIQRTERGDSAVYLCASSAYMNTEAFFGQGTRLTVV.

This clonotype turned up a few times. J is TRBJ1-2 and V is TRBV18; D is ambiguous. V was clipped by 2 bases and J by 6 bases, with 10 bases between them. This CDR3 region has 13 residues. From germline, CDR1 is KGHSH and CDR2 LQKENI. This CDR3 reads CASSPVEANGYTF. CDR3 DNA sequence: TGTGCCAGCTCACCAGTTGAAGCCAATGGCTACACCTTC.

V and J are TRBV6-1 and TRBJ2-7; TRBD1 matches at 10 bases. The CDR3 contains 13 residues. The V segment lost 3 bases and the J segment 6 bases; nucleotides outside the gene matches: 2. In germline, CDR1 is MNHNS, CDR2 SASEGT. The CDR3 region is CASSEWDRGEQYV. DNA for the CDR3: TGTGCCAGCAGTGAGTGGGACAGGGGCGAGCAGTACGTC.

There are a few counts of this clonotype. This chain connects TRBV7-9 to TRBJ1-4; D remains unclear. This CDR3 contains 16 residues. The ends were cut back, 1 base at V and 0 bases at J, with 9 bases in the middle. Looked up from germline, CDR1 is SEHNR and CDR2 is FQNEAQ (reference sequence). The CDR3 loop is CASSLGWQPTNEKLFF. CDR3 in DNA: TGTGCCAGCAGCTTAGGGTGGCAGCCAACTAATGAAAAACTGTTTTTT.

This clonotype was picked up a small number of times. The gene calls are TRBV3-1 and TRBJ2-1; TRBD2 matches at 9 bases. The germline V gene has CDR1 LGHDT and CDR2 YNNKEL (reference sequence). V gave up 1 base and J gave up 0 bases; unmatched junction bases: 13. The CDR3 has 20 amino acids. CDR3 residues: CASSQARAGGLLNSYNEQFF. In DNA, the CDR3 is TGTGCCAGCAGCCAAGCGAGAGCGGGGGGCCTTTTGAACTCCTACAATGAGCAGTTCTTC.